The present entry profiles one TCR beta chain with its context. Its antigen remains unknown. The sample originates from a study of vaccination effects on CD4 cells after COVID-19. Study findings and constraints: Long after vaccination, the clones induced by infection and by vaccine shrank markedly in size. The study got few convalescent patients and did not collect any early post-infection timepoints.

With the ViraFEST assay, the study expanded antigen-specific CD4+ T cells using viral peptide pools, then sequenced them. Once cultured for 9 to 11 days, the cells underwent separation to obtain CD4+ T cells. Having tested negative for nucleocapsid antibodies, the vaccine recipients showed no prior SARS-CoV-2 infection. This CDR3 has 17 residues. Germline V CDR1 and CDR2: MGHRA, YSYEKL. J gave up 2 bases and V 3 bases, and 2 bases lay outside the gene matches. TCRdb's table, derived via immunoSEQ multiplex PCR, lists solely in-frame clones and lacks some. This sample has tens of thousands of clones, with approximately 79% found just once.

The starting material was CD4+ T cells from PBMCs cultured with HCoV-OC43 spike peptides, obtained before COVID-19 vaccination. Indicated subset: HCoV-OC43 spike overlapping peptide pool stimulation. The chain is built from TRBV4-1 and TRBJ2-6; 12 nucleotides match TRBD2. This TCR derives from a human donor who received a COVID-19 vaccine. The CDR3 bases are TGCGCCAGCAGCCAGCTAGCGGGGGGGCCTGGGGCCAACGTCCTGACTTTC. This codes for CASSQLAGGPGANVLTF.